This T cell receptor beta chain was captured by sequencing in a study of T cell clonality in common variable immunodeficiency. Broader study findings: Common variable immunodeficiency TCR beta sequences reportedly had fewer deletions and N-nucleotide insertions. Shared TCRbeta clones were fewer between CVID subjects than controls.

This clone was observed at least ten times. Its specificity is unknown. Reduced serum IgG, IgA and/or IgM plus specific antibody deficiency defined CVID. Of CVID subjects, about 16 were female and around 27 male, mean age approximately 40. Both groups were predominantly of Caucasian heritage. TCRdb keeps only in-frame clones here, not all; method: immunoSEQ multiplex PCR. The sample is made up of fewer than 30,000 clones, none counted only once. The receptor comes from a human donor with common variable immunodeficiency. The material sequenced was peripheral blood mononuclear cells.

The CDR3 DNA, read in part, is TGCAGTGCTGGTCAGGGGACAGGGTTTATGGGC. Protein sequence: CSAGQGTGFMG. The entire CDR3 protein is CSAGQGTGFMGYTF. This chain connects TRBV20-1 to TRBJ1-2; 9 positions match TRBD1. The read terminates 3 residues ahead of where the CDR3 ends, so the germline J gene completes it. Germline-derived CDR1 and CDR2 are DFQATT and SNEGSKA (reference sequence). The CDR3 runs 14 residues.